The entry below gives a single TCR beta chain sequence along with its context. Its antigen is not known. The data were obtained in a study of regulatory T cells in long-lasting Graves disease. About the study: Duration of antithyroid drug therapy among newly diagnosed Graves' patients was under 3 months. Points from the study as a whole: TRBV28, TRBJ1-2 and TRBJ2-5 were favored in persistent disease.

Indicated time point: newly diagnosed GD, antithyroid drugs for less than 3 months. With RNA extracted from PBMCs as input, the TCR library was made. This CDR3 has 16 residues. V lost 1 base, J lost 10 bases, and 20 bases lay in between. Germline V gives CDR1 SGHTA, CDR2 FQGNSA. Researchers made TCR beta libraries by using iRepertoire HTBI primers and running Arm-PCR on CDR3 regions. Via MiXCR, TCRdb re-called the multiplex PCR reads, giving one row per CDR3 protein. The table records about 620,000 distinct CDR3 sequences, about 16% of them present only once. This sample was also put to use in a study of T cells in Graves' hyperthyroidism and ophthalmopathy. As reported in that work: Ophthalmopathy was separated from stable hyperthyroidism by a 13 V-J model.

Sequencing used peripheral blood mononuclear cells (PBMCs), obtained at new diagnosis, from a patient treated with antithyroid drugs. The sequence was collected from a woman in her twenties or thirties with Graves disease. The chain combines TRBV7-2 with TRBJ2-1; the D gene could be TRBD1 or TRBD2 (5 bases each). CDR3 in amino acids: CASSLDTQTGRYEQFF. The CDR3, as DNA: TGTGCCAGCAGCTTAGATACCCAGACGGGGCGCTACGAGCAGTTCTTC.